These 30 T cell receptor beta chains originate from one sample sequenced in a study of T cell responses to AZD1222 COVID-19 vaccine. This table comes from immunoSEQ multiplex PCR, and its TCRdb copy is limited to in-frame clones, with some not included. The sample includes some 150,000 clones, under 95% of them seen just once. The input for sequencing was peripheral blood, taken on day 0 of MenACWY control vaccination. The receptors were sampled from an adult in good health.

The genes are TRBV9 and TRBJ2-3; weak D call: TRBD2 (6 bases). Germline V gene data show CDR1 as SGDLS and CDR2 as YYNGEE. V was pared by 4 bases and J by 1 base, with 16 bases between. The CDR3 loop spans 16 amino acids. The CDR3 region has the DNA TGTGCCAGCAGCCAATTCTCCGGAGGGGGCACAGATACGCAGTATTTT. Translating it yields CASSQFSGGGTDTQYF.

The chain has TRBV4-2 and TRBJ1-1; no clear D gene. The CDR3 length is 13 residues. Germline CDR1 and CDR2: LGHNA and YNFKEQ. V lost 1 base, J lost 3 bases, and 6 bases lay in between. This CDR3 is CASSQVRDTEAFF. The DNA for the CDR3 is TGTGCCAGCAGCCAAGTCCGGGACACTGAAGCTTTCTTT.

This clone was seen only once. V gene TRBV19 combines with J gene TRBJ1-5, with D perhaps matching TRBD1 (6 bases). Trimming cost V 7 bases and J 6 bases, with 19 bases left between them. Germline CDR1 and CDR2: LNHDA and SQIVND (reference sequence). There are 15 residues in the CDR3. For the CDR3, the DNA is TGTGCCAGTACTCTTATCCTGGACAGTAGTCAGCCCCAGCATTTT. This translates into CASTLILDSSQPQHF.

CDR3 coding DNA: TGTGCCAGCAGCTTAGAGGCGCAAGGGGGACTGTTTTTT. It encodes CASSLEAQGGLFF. The chain joins TRBV11-2 to TRBJ1-4; D might be TRBD1 (6 bases). Per the germline V gene, CDR1 is SGHAT and CDR2 is FQNNGV. There are 13 residues in the CDR3. The V gene lost 0 bases and the J gene lost 13 bases, with 12 bases spanning the gap.

The rearrangement joins TRBV5-1 to TRBJ1-3, with 7 bases that match TRBD1. This CDR3 has 16 residues. Germline assignment: CDR1 SGHRS and CDR2 YFSETQ. The trim removed 0 bases at V and 2 bases at J, leaving 5 bases unmatched. CDR3 sequence (DNA): TGCGCCAGCAGCTTGGCCCCGACAGGGCCTGGAAACACCATATATTTT. The encoded protein is CASSLAPTGPGNTIYF.

The chain joins TRBV29-1 to TRBJ2-5; 9 bases align to TRBD1. The CDR3 consists of 11 residues. Germline V gene data show CDR1 as SQVTM and CDR2 as ANQGSEA. V lost 4 bases to trimming and J lost 14 bases; unmatched junction nucleotides: 8. DNA for the CDR3: TGCAGCGTTGCTAGGGGGGACAGGGACTACTTC. Translation: CSVARGDRDYF. The full variable domain, its missing parts supplied by reference TRBV29-1 and TRBJ2-5, is SAVISQKPSRDICQRGTSLTIQCQVDSQVTMMFWYRQQPGQSLTLIATANQGSEATYESGFVIDKFPISRPNLTFSTLTVSNMSPEDSSIYLCSVARGDRDYFGPGTRLLVL.

The chain employs TRBV27 and TRBJ1-1, with a weak D call TRBD1 (5 bases). CDR3 length equals 14 residues. Germline assignment: CDR1 MNHEY and CDR2 SMNVEV (reference sequence). The V end was cut by 2 bases, the J end by 4 bases, with 11 bases between. CDR3 region: CASSLRQGGTEAFF. In nucleotides, the CDR3 is TGTGCCAGCAGTTTACGTCAGGGAGGCACTGAAGCTTTCTTT.

V gene TRBV10-3 combines with J gene TRBJ1-1; 11 bases are a match to TRBD1. Germline values: CDR1 ENHRY, CDR2 SYGVKD. Losses at the gene ends were 0 bases for V and 3 bases for J; bases not matched to a gene: 3. The CDR3 contains 16 residues. This CDR3 reads CAISESGTGGDTEAFF. The CDR3 region has the DNA TGTGCCATCAGTGAGTCGGGGACAGGGGGGGACACTGAAGCTTTCTTT.

This rearrangement joins TRBV6-1 to TRBJ1-1; no firm D call. In germline, CDR1 is MNHNS, CDR2 SASEGT. Trimming took 1 base from V and 4 from J, leaving 10 bases between them. CDR3 length: 14 residues. CDR3 nucleotide sequence: TGTGCCAGCAGTGAAGGCAGGCCGAGCACTGAAGCTTTCTTT. Its protein is CASSEGRPSTEAFF.

The chain employs TRBV28 and TRBJ1-2; 7 bases map to TRBD1. The ends lost 3 bases at V and 4 bases at J; junction bases unmatched: 5. The germline V gene has CDR1 MDHEN and CDR2 SYDVKM. The CDR3 sequence is 14 residues long. The CDR3 here is CASSFTGALYGYTF. The DNA of the CDR3 is TGTGCCAGCAGTTTCACAGGGGCCCTCTATGGCTACACCTTC.

CDR3 sequence: CASSSPGPSRRGYTF. Written as DNA, the CDR3 is TGTGCCAGCAGCTCCCCCGGCCCCTCTCGGCGGGGCTACACCTTC. The V call is TRBV7-2, the J call TRBJ1-2; D uncertain. This CDR3 region has 15 residues. V gave up 4 bases and J gave up 8 bases, with 20 bases separating them. Germline CDR1 is SGHTA and CDR2 is FQGNSA.

This clone was picked up one time. The V gene is TRBV3-1 (or the pseudogene TRBV3-2), the J gene TRBJ1-6; perhaps TRBD1 as D (5 bases). Trimming pared 1 base from V and 9 bases from J, leaving 19 bases between. The CDR3 runs 17 residues. Germline V gene lookup returns CDR1 LGHDT and CDR2 YNNKEL (reference sequence). CDR3 sequence reads: CASSQVGEGRRASPLHF. The CDR3 DNA sequence: TGTGCCAGCAGCCAAGTGGGGGAGGGCAGAAGGGCTTCACCCCTCCACTTT.

There are a few counts of this clone. The chain couples TRBV6-5 to TRBJ2-3, with 8 bases fitting TRBD2. CDR1 is MNHEY and CDR2 is SVGAGI in the germline V gene. This CDR3 has 16 residues. Trimming at V came to 2 bases and at J to 2 bases, leaving 6 bases not matched to a gene. The CDR3 here is CASSYLGGGPTDTQYF. The CDR3 DNA follows: TGTGCCAGCAGTTACCTCGGGGGGGGGCCCACAGATACGCAGTATTTT.

This sequence joins TRBV18 and TRBJ1-3, with unresolved D. The CDR3 has 14 amino acids. Trimming removed 1 base at V and 0 bases at J, with 4 bases between. The germline gives CDR1 KGHSH, CDR2 LQKENI. The CDR3 bases are TGTGCCAGCTCACCACAGGGCTCTGGAAACACCATATATTTT. Translation: CASSPQGSGNTIYF.

This clone was observed a single time. The genes are TRBV11-3 and TRBJ2-7, with D possibly matching TRBD2 (5 bases). The V and J ends lost 11 bases and 9 bases respectively, with 11 bases between them. From germline, CDR1 is SGHNT and CDR2 YENEEA. This CDR3 has 9 residues. CDR3 coding DNA: TGTGCCCCAGGACGGGGGCAGTACTTC. It codes for CAPGRGQYF.

V usage is TRBV9 and J usage is TRBJ2-6; D is ambiguous. Trimming stripped 0 bases from V and 0 bases from J, with 13 bases between. This CDR3 region has 18 residues. Looked up from germline, CDR1 is SGDLS and CDR2 is YYNGEE. CDR3 DNA: TGTGCCAGCAGCGTAGGTCGGTTCGCAATCTCTGGGGCCAACGTCCTGACTTTC. Its translation: CASSVGRFAISGANVLTF. The whole variable domain, filled in from reference TRBV9 and TRBJ2-6, reads DSGVTQTPKHLITATGQRVTLRCSPRSGDLSVYWYQQSLDQGLQFLIQYYNGEERAKGNILERFSAQQFPDLHSELNLSSLELGDSALYFCASSVGRFAISGANVLTFGAGSRLTVL.

This clone has just a few counts. V usage is TRBV27 and J usage is TRBJ1-4, with D hard to call. The CDR3 has 13 residues. Germline CDR1 reads MNHEY; CDR2 reads SMNVEV (reference sequence). The germline V and J ends were trimmed by 2 bases and 11 bases, with 12 bases remaining between them. The CDR3 sequence is CASSLVPVGKLFF. CDR3 DNA sequence: TGTGCCAGCAGTTTAGTGCCGGTTGGGAAACTGTTTTTT.

V and J are TRBV6-1 and TRBJ1-1; no firm D call. Trimming cost V 3 bases and J 5 bases, with 16 bases left between them. This CDR3 has 15 residues. Germline CDR1 and CDR2: MNHNS and SASEGT. The CDR3 here is CASSDLSRRGTEAFF. As DNA, the CDR3 is TGTGCCAGCAGTGATCTTTCCAGACGGGGAACTGAAGCTTTCTTT.

This sequence joins TRBV7-2 and TRBJ2-3, with unresolved D. Germline-derived CDR1 and CDR2 are SGHTA and FQGNSA. Trimming stripped 3 bases from V and 1 base from J, with 5 bases between. The length of the CDR3 is 13 residues. CDR3 DNA sequence: TGTGCCAGCAGCTTTCGGGGCACAGATACGCAGTATTTT. It yields the protein CASSFRGTDTQYF.

This sequence joins TRBV11-1 and TRBJ2-7, with 10 bases lining up with TRBD2. CDR3 length equals 15 residues. V was pared by 5 bases and J by 2 bases, with 6 bases of the junction left unmatched. Germline V CDR1 and CDR2: SGHAT, FQDESV (reference sequence). The CDR3, as DNA: TGTGCCAGCAGCCGATCTAGCGGGGGAACCTACGAGCAGTACTTC. It encodes CASSRSSGGTYEQYF.

The J gene is TRBJ2-3, the V gene TRBV5-6; 11 positions match TRBD2. Looked up from germline, CDR1 is SGHDT and CDR2 is YYEEEE. The CDR3 runs to 15 residues. With 1 base clipped from V and 6 bases from J, the junction kept 4 bases outside the gene matches. CDR3 protein: CASSLRLAGMDTQYF. DNA for the CDR3: TGTGCCAGCAGCTTGCGACTAGCGGGGATGGATACGCAGTATTTT.

The chain combines TRBV6-6 with TRBJ1-5, with a possible D match to TRBD1 (6 bases). Germline V CDR1 and CDR2: MNHNY, SVGAGI (reference sequence). This CDR3 is built from 14 residues. V dropped 2 bases and J dropped 4 bases, with 9 bases sitting between them. Written as DNA, the CDR3 is TGTGCCAGCAGTTACCGGACAGCTAATCAGCCCCAGCATTTT. This translates into CASSYRTANQPQHF.

The chain couples TRBV5-1 to TRBJ2-3; the match to TRBD2 covers 10 bases. The CDR3 contains 17 residues. Trimming took 3 bases from V and 3 from J; bases not matched to a gene: 10. From germline, CDR1 is SGHRS and CDR2 YFSETQ. CDR3 bases: TGCGCCAGCAGCTCCAGCGGGAGGGCCGTGTGGACAGATACGCAGTATTTT. This sequence encodes CASSSSGRAVWTDTQYF. The full variable domain, with the rest looked up from reference TRBV5-1 and TRBJ2-3, is KAGVTQTPRYLIKTRGQQVTLSCSPISGHRSVSWYQQTPGQGLQFLFEYFSETQRNKGNFPGRFSGRQFSNSRSEMNVSTLELGDSALYLCASSSSGRAVWTDTQYFGPGTRLTVL.

The J gene is TRBJ1-1, the V gene TRBV10-2; a possible D gene is TRBD1 (6 bases). The CDR3 is 15 residues long. CDR1 is WSHSY, CDR2 SAAADI, per germline. V was cut by 6 bases and J by 1 base, with 15 bases left in between. The CDR3 loop reads CASRAHREKNTEAFF. The CDR3, as DNA: TGCGCCAGCAGGGCCCACAGGGAAAAGAACACTGAAGCTTTCTTT.

The chain couples TRBV10-1 to TRBJ1-5; D unclear. Trimming stripped 11 bases from V and 6 bases from J, with 17 bases between. Looked up from germline, CDR1 is WNHNN and CDR2 is SYGVQD (reference sequence). This CDR3 spans 13 amino acids. The CDR3 region has the DNA TGCGCCGGGGAGGGTGGACGGAGTCAGCCCCAGCATTTT. Amino acid sequence: CAGEGGRSQPQHF.

This clone was counted a few times. The V and J genes are TRBV28 and TRBJ1-1, with 11 positions matching TRBD1. Germline V gene data show CDR1 as MDHEN and CDR2 as SYDVKM. The junction had 10 bases not matched to a gene; V was cut back by 6 bases and J by 7 bases. This CDR3 has 15 residues. This CDR3 is CASSSIGQGAREAFF. The CDR3 DNA follows: TGTGCCAGCAGCTCCATCGGACAGGGGGCGCGTGAAGCTTTCTTT.

The chain employs TRBV5-1 and TRBJ1-5, with 8 nucleotides matching TRBD1. This CDR3 region has 14 residues. V shed 4 bases, J shed 2 bases, and the junction held 2 bases outside the gene matches. Germline V CDR1 and CDR2: SGHRS, YFSETQ. The CDR3, as DNA: TGCGCCAGCAGCGCGACAGGGGGCAATCAGCCCCAGCATTTT. This gives the protein CASSATGGNQPQHF.

The rearrangement uses TRBV30 and TRBJ2-4, with 9 bases aligning to TRBD2. V lost 5 bases, J lost 0 bases, and 11 bases stayed unmatched. The CDR3 contains 17 residues. Germline CDR1 and CDR2: GTSNPN and SVGIG (reference sequence). CDR3 protein: CAWHRAGGTLAKNIQYF. CDR3 DNA sequence: TGTGCCTGGCACCGGGCGGGGGGGACTCTAGCCAAAAACATTCAGTACTTC.

The chain recombines TRBV7-9 with TRBJ1-5, with 8 bases matching TRBD1. V shed 6 bases, J shed 7 bases, and the junction held 8 bases outside the gene matches. Per germline, CDR1 SEHNR and CDR2 FQNEAQ (reference sequence). This CDR3 comprises 14 residues. The chain's CDR3 is CASSIGQGRQPQHF. The CDR3 region has the DNA TGTGCCAGCAGTATCGGACAGGGTCGGCAGCCCCAGCATTTT.

The J gene is TRBJ2-1, the V gene TRBV19; maybe TRBD1 (5 bases). The CDR3 loop spans 12 amino acids. Per the germline V gene, CDR1 is LNHDA and CDR2 is SQIVND (reference sequence). Between the trimmed V and J ends, which lost 5 bases and 6 bases, there was a span of 8 bases. CDR3 residues: CASSRQSNEQFF. The DNA of the CDR3 is TGTGCCAGTAGTCGACAGAGCAATGAGCAGTTCTTC.